The 7 T cell receptor beta chains below all came from one sample that was sequenced in a study of blood T cells in healthy people across ages (dated by TCRdb to about 2015). Libraries came from 5' RACE. TCRdb shows the sequencer as Illumina HiSeq 2500. The second PCR ran for about 7 to 11 cycles and used a J-beta primer mix along with a sample-barcoded 5' primer. Using fastp at Q25 and MiXCR, TCRdb reprocessed the public reads and kept productive beta chains. Rows merge per CDR3 protein into single entries with the most common DNA and genes. The sample data list around 650,000 distinct CDR3 sequences, and approximately 31% of these were observed just once. Together, the top ten hold roughly 15% of the sample. The sequenced sample consisted of blood. The receptors derive from a woman at least 80 years old in good health. Donor details come from another sample of the same person, matched by shared clones.

The gene calls are TRBV5-1 and TRBJ1-1; possible D gene TRBD1, 6 bases. The CDR3 is 14 residues long. V gave up 5 bases and J gave up 4 bases, with 15 bases separating them. In germline, CDR1 is SGHRS, CDR2 YFSETQ. The CDR3 sequence: CASSHARGATEAFF. In DNA form, the CDR3 reads TGCGCCAGCAGTCACGCGAGGGGGGCCACTGAAGCTTTCTTT.

Concerning this clonotype: At one end the junction does not follow the germline gene, possibly because of a read error. V gene TRBV10-3 combines with J gene TRBJ1-2; possible D gene TRBD1, 5 bases. There are 13 residues in the CDR3. The germline V gene has CDR1 ENHRY and CDR2 SYGVKD. For the CDR3, the DNA is TGTGCCATCAGTGCGGGGCAGAACTATGGCTTCACCTTC. This translates into CAISAGQNYGFTF.

This clonotype has only one observation. The V gene is TRBV20-1, the J gene TRBJ2-1; the match to TRBD2 covers 9 bases. Looked up from germline, CDR1 is DFQATT and CDR2 is SNEGSKA (reference sequence). The J segment lost 7 bases and the V segment lost 0 bases, leaving 7 bases of the junction unmatched. The CDR3 is 15 amino acids. CDR3 sequence (DNA): TGCAGTGCTAGAGATGGGCGGGGGGGCCAGAATGAGCAGTTCTTC. It is translated as CSARDGRGGQNEQFF.

Turning to this clonotype: Just one base apart from a much larger clone, this may be a read error. The CDR3 sequence is CASSLTSLGGSYNEQYF. The CDR3, as DNA: TGTGCCAGCAGCTTGACCTCTCTAGGGGGGTCCTACAATGAGCAGTACTTC. The chain is built from TRBV5-5 and TRBJ2-1; D assignment may be TRBD1 or TRBD2 (6 bases each). The DNA end is more similar to TRBJ2-7, so the J call may be wrong. The CDR3 runs 17 residues. Germline values: CDR1 SGHKS, CDR2 YYEKEE (reference sequence).

This clonotype was seen ten or more times. This sequence joins TRBV5-5 and TRBJ2-1, with D tentatively TRBD1 (5 bases). CDR1 and CDR2 from the germline V gene are SGHKS and YYEKEE (reference sequence). The V and J ends lost 2 bases and 9 bases respectively, with 15 bases between them. The CDR3 runs 14 residues. CDR3 in DNA: TGTGCCAGCAGCTTTGACACTACAGACAGTGAGCAGTTCTTC. Protein product: CASSFDTTDSEQFF.

Ten or more counts support this clonotype. V usage is TRBV7-3 and J usage is TRBJ2-3, with D possibly being TRBD2 (6 bases). The CDR3 spans 16 residues. Per germline, CDR1 SGHTA and CDR2 FQGTGA. The V end was cut by 5 bases, the J end by 4 bases, with 19 bases between. The CDR3 DNA is TGTGCCAGCAGCCGGCGGGGCGGGGCCCCCCCAGATACGCAGTATTTT. Protein product: CASSRRGGAPPDTQYF.

This sequence joins TRBV7-3 and TRBJ2-1; a weak D match, TRBD2 (6 bases). Germline V gene lookup returns CDR1 SGHTA and CDR2 FQGTGA. V was cut by 5 bases and J by 1 base, with 15 bases left in between. The CDR3 loop spans 16 amino acids. The DNA of the CDR3 is TGTGCCAGCAGCCCTGCCGGGGGACGATCCTACAATGAGCAGTTCTTC. The encoded protein is CASSPAGGRSYNEQFF.